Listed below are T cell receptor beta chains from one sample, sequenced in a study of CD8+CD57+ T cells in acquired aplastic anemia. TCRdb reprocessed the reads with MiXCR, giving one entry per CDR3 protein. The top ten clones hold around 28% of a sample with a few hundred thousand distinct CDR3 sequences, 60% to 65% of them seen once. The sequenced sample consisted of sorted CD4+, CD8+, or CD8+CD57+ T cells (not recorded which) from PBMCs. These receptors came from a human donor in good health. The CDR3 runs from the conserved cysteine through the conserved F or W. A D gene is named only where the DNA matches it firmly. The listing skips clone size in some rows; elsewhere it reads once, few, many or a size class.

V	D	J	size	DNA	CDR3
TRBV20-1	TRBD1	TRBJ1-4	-	TGCAGTGCTAGAGAGGGACAGGGTCATGAAAAACTGTTTTTT	CSAREGQGHEKLFF
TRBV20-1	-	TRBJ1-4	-	TGCACCCCCCCGGGACCTCATGAAAAACTGTTTTTT	CTPPGPHEKLFF
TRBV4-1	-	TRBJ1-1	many	TGCGCCAGCAGCCAAGAGGACGGGCTCGGCACTGAAGCTTTCTTT	CASSQEDGLGTEAFF
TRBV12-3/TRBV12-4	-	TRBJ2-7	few	TGTGCCAGCAGTTTAGTTGGGGCCTACGAGCAGTACTTC	CASSLVGAYEQYF
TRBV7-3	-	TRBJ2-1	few	TGTGCCAGCAGCCCGTCGTGGCTAGCGAGAAACAATGAGCAGTTCTTC	CASSPSWLARNNEQFF
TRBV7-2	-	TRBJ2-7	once	TGTGCCGTCGAAACCCCCCTACAGACAGGCATCTCGTGCGAGCAGTACTTC	CAVETPLQTGISCEQYF
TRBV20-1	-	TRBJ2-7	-	TGCAGTGCTAGACCGCGACGCAGCTCCTACGAGCAGTACTTC	CSARPRRSSYEQYF
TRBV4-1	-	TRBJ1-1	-	TGCGCCAGCAGCCAAGTCCGGGTGAACACTGAAGCTTTCTTT	CASSQVRVNTEAFF
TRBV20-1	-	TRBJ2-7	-	TGCAGTGCTAGAGATCCTTCACGAGCCACCTACGAGCAGTACTTC	CSARDPSRATYEQYF
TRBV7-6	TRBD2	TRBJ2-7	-	TGTGCCAGCAGCTATCTAGCGGGGGAAAACGAGCAGTACTTC	CASSYLAGENEQYF
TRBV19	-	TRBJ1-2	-	TGTGCCAGTAGTATTGAGAGCGGACTTCCCTATGGCTACACCTTC	CASSIESGLPYGYTF
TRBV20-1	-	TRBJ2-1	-	TGCAGTGCTAGAGGCGGGGACCTTCGTAGGCTCTTC	CSARGGDLRRLF
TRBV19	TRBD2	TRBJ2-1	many	TGTGCCAGTAGTATAGATCTAGCGGACTCCTACAATGAGCAGTTCTTC	CASSIDLADSYNEQFF
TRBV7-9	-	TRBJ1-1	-	TGTGCCAGCGCAACACTAGGGTTCCGTGACACTGAAGCTTTCTTT	CASATLGFRDTEAFF
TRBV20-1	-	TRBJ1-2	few	TGCAGTGCTAGAGATATATCGGTTGGCTATGGCTACACCTTC	CSARDISVGYGYTF
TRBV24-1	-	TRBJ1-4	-	TGTGCCACCAGCCGGGTCTCTAATGAAAAACTGTTTTTT	CATSRVSNEKLFF
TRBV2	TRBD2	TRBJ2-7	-	TGTGCCAGCAGTGAAGGTGGAGGGACTAGCGGCTACGAGCAGTACTTC	CASSEGGGTSGYEQYF
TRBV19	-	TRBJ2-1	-	TGTGCCAGTAGTATATGGACAGAAAACAATGAGCAGTTCTTC	CASSIWTENNEQFF
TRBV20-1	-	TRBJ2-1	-	TGCAGTGCACCCGAGGGGGAGTTCTTC	CSAPEGEFF
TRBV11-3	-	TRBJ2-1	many	TGTGCCAGCAGCCCCCTCAGGGGCATCCACAATGAGCAGTTCTTC	CASSPLRGIHNEQFF
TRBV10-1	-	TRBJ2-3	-	TGCGCCAGCAGTGAGTCGTCCTCACAACTAGATACGCAGTATTTT	CASSESSSQLDTQYF
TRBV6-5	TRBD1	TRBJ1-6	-	TGTGCCAGCAGTGAATTTCCCGACCCCGGGACAGGGAGGTCACCCCTCCACTTT	CASSEFPDPGTGRSPLHF
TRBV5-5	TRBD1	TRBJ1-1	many	TGTGCCAGCAGCTTGTCCAGGGGGATCGCTGAAGCTTTCTTT	CASSLSRGIAEAFF
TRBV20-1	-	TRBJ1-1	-	TGCAGTGCTAGAGATGTTAGGGGCAGGGAGAGCACTGAAGCTTTCTTT	CSARDVRGRESTEAFF
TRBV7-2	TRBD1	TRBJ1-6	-	TGTGCCAGCAGCTTGGGACAGGGTCTGACACCCCTCCACTTT	CASSLGQGLTPLHF
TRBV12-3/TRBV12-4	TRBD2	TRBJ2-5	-	TGTGCCAGCACCCCTCTACCCACGGGGGGGCCACAAGAGACCCAGTACTTC	CASTPLPTGGPQETQYF
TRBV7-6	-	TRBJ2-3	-	TGTGCCAGCAGCTCAAGAGGGGGTCGGACAGATACGCAGTATTTT	CASSSRGGRTDTQYF
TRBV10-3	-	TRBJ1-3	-	TGTGCCATCCTGGAGTCTCCATCTGGAAACACCATATATTTT	CAILESPSGNTIYF
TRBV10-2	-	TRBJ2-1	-	TGCGCCAGCAGTGATTGGGTCAATGAGCAGTTCTTC	CASSDWVNEQFF
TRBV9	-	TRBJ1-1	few	TGTGCCAGCAGCGTAGACACGGACGAAGCTTTCTTT	CASSVDTDEAFF
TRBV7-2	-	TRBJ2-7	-	TGTGCCAGCAGCCCTCGGACGGCGTACAATGAGCAGTACTTC	CASSPRTAYNEQYF
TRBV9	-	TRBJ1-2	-	TGTGCCAGCAGCGTAGCTACGGGGCAGCCACGCTATGGCTACACCTTC	CASSVATGQPRYGYTF
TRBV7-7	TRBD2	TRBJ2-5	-	TGTGCTAGCAGCCACTCACTGAAGGGACTAGCGGGAGAAGAGACCCAGTACTTC	CASSHSLKGLAGEETQYF
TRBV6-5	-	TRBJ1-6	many	TGTGCCAGCAGTTACTCGACAGGTTCCTATAATTCACCCCTCCACTTT	CASSYSTGSYNSPLHF
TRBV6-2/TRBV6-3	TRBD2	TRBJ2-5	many	TGTGCCAGCAGTTGGACTAGCAGCTACCAAGAGACCCAGTACTTC	CASSWTSSYQETQYF
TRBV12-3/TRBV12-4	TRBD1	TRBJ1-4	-	TGTGCCAGCAACCAGGGGGGCTTGGGAAAACTGTTTTTT	CASNQGGLGKLFF
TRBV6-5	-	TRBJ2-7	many	TGTGCCAGCAGTCCCGGGCCGTCCTACGAGCAGTACTTC	CASSPGPSYEQYF
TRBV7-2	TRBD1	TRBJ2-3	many	TGTGCCAGCAGCTGGGCCGGGACAGGGTACATCTCTGGCACAGATACGCAGTATTTT	CASSWAGTGYISGTDTQYF
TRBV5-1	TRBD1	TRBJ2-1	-	TGCGCCAGCAGCTTGTACGGGACAGACAATGAGCAGTTCTTC	CASSLYGTDNEQFF
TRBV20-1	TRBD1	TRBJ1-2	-	TGCAGTGCTAAAGGGACAGATCTCTATGGCTACACCTTC	CSAKGTDLYGYTF
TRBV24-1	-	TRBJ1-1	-	TGTGCCACCAGTGATTCAGGCCTGAACACTGAAGCTTTCTTT	CATSDSGLNTEAFF
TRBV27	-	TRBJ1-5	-	TGTGCCAGCAGCCCCCCGGGGTATAGCAATCAGCCCCAGCATTTT	CASSPPGYSNQPQHF
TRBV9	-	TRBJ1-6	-	TGTGCCAGCAGCCCACTCATGGGGGTAGGGAATTCACCCCTCCACTTT	CASSPLMGVGNSPLHF
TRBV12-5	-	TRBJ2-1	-	TGTGCTAGTGGTTACCTCGACACTGAGCAGTTCTTC	CASGYLDTEQFF
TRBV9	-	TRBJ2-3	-	TGTGCCAGCAGCGTAGATGCAGGGAACGCAGATACGCAGTATTTT	CASSVDAGNADTQYF
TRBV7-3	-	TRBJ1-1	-	TGTGCCAGCAGCTTATACGACACTGAAGCTTTCTTT	CASSLYDTEAFF
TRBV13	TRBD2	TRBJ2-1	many	TGTGCCAGCAGCTTAGGAGGGACTAGCGCCCGCGGGGAGCAGTTCTTC	CASSLGGTSARGEQFF
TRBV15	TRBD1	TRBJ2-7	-	TGTGCCACCAGCTCCTTGAGGGACAGTAGCTCCTACGAGCAGTACTTC	CATSSLRDSSSYEQYF
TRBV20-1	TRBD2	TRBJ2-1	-	TGCAGTGCTCAGTTGGGAGGGTGGTCCTACAATGAGCAGTTCTTC	CSAQLGGWSYNEQFF
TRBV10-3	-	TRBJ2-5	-	TGTGCCATCAGTGAGTCGCAGGAATCAAGGGAGACCCAGTACTTC	CAISESQESRETQYF
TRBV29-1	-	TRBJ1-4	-	TGCAGCGGGGGGGAGGTCGACGAAAAACTGTTTTTT	CSGGEVDEKLFF
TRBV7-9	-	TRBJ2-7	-	TGTGCCAGCCGCCCGATCTTTCACGAGCAGTACTTC	CASRPIFHEQYF
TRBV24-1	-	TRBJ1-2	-	TGTGCCCGTATCTGGGATCGGGGAATCCTCCGCTATGGCTACACCTTC	CARIWDRGILRYGYTF
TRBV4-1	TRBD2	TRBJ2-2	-	TGCGCCAGCAGCCTTAGGACTAGCGGGATTGGATACGAGCTGTTTTTT	CASSLRTSGIGYELFF
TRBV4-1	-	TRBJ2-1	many	TGCGCCAGCAGCCAAGTTCGCCTAGCGTTCAATGAGCAGTTCTTC	CASSQVRLAFNEQFF
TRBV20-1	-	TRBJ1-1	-	TGCAGTGCTAGACCCCGGACGGTGAACACTGAAGCTTTCTTT	CSARPRTVNTEAFF
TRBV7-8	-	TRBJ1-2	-	TGTGCCAGCAGCTTAGAGGCAGGGGTGGGTGGCTACACCTTC	CASSLEAGVGGYTF
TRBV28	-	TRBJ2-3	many	TGTGCCAGCAGTCGGACAGGAACGGGGGATTTT	CASSRTGTGDF
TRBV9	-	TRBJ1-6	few	TGTGCCAGCAGCGTCGGGGGGGGCCCCAATTCACCCCTCCACTTT	CASSVGGGPNSPLHF
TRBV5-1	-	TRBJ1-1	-	TGCGCCAGCAGCTTCTACCCTGGCACGATGAACACTGAAGCTTTCTTT	CASSFYPGTMNTEAFF